The rows below give T cell receptor beta chains drawn from one sample of a study of molecular identifiers for immune sequencing clone quantification. TCRdb analysed the PCR reads with MiXCR anew, one entry per CDR3 protein. Of approximately 670,000 distinct CDR3 sequences listed, just under 20% are singletons. The sample was naive CD8+ T cells from blood, with Jurkat cell RNA spiked in. The receptor set was obtained from a human donor in good health. Some libraries in this study had Jurkat cell RNA spiked in. CDR3s include the opening cysteine and the closing phenylalanine or tryptophan. The D gene is left open where the match is weak. Not all rows give a size; the values are once, few, many and, for expanded clones, a class.

size	D	V	J	DNA	CDR3
many	NA	TRBV7-9	TRBJ1-2	TGTGCCAGCAGCTTACCTACCCATCACTTGGATGGCTACACCTTC	CASSLPTHHLDGYTF
NA	TRBD2	TRBV4-3	TRBJ2-7	TGCGCCAGCAGCCAGACGTCGGCGGGGGGGTTTTACGAGCAGTACTTC	CASSQTSAGGFYEQYF
few	NA	TRBV6-5	TRBJ1-2	TGTGCCAGCAGTGATCACTATGGCTACACCTTC	CASSDHYGYTF
once	NA	TRBV5-6	TRBJ2-3	TGTGACAGCAGCTTGGCACAGGGACCCAGTCTCACAGATACGCAGTATTTT	CDSSLAQGPSLTDTQYF
many	TRBD2	TRBV9	TRBJ2-5	TGTGCCAGCAGCGCAAAGAATCAAGCGGGGGGGCCGGAGACCCAGTACTTC	CASSAKNQAGGPETQYF
many	NA	TRBV19	TRBJ1-5	TGTGCCAGTAGTATCGCCCTTAAGACCAATCAGCCCCAGCATTTT	CASSIALKTNQPQHF
few	TRBD2	TRBV4-1	TRBJ2-5	TGCGCCAGCAGCTCCCTGGGACTAGCGGGGGGAATGAGCCAAGAGACCCAGTACTTC	CASSSLGLAGGMSQETQYF
many	NA	TRBV18	TRBJ1-1	TGTGCCAGCTCGGCCGGGAATGAAGCTTTCTTT	CASSAGNEAFF
many	NA	TRBV6-5	TRBJ1-2	TGTGCCAGCAGTTATTTCGGGGGGTCGGACGGCTACACCTTC	CASSYFGGSDGYTF
NA	NA	TRBV9	TRBJ2-3	TGTGCCAGCAGCGTAGCAGGTAGCGTAGATACGCAGTATTTT	CASSVAGSVDTQYF
few	TRBD2	TRBV10-3	TRBJ2-1	TGTGCCATCAGCCCCGCCGAGACTAGCGGATACAATGAGCAGTTCTTC	CAISPAETSGYNEQFF
NA	TRBD1	TRBV28	TRBJ2-1	TGTGCCAGCAGAGGCTGGGACAGGAGCTCCTACAATGAGCAGCTCTTC	CASRGWDRSSYNEQLF
NA	TRBD1	TRBV4-3	TRBJ2-2	TGCGCCAGCAGCCATGGACAGGGGGGCACCGGGGAGCTGTTTTTT	CASSHGQGGTGELFF
many	TRBD2	TRBV7-9	TRBJ2-1	TGTGCCAGCAGCTTAAGCGGGGATGAGCAGTTCTTC	CASSLSGDEQFF
many	NA	TRBV27	TRBJ1-1	TGTGCCAGCAGTGGCCCGGGGGCACTCACTGAAGCTTTCTTT	CASSGPGALTEAFF
NA	NA	TRBV15	TRBJ2-5	TGTGCCACCAGCAGCCCCGGGGTGGAGACCCAGTACTTC	CATSSPGVETQYF